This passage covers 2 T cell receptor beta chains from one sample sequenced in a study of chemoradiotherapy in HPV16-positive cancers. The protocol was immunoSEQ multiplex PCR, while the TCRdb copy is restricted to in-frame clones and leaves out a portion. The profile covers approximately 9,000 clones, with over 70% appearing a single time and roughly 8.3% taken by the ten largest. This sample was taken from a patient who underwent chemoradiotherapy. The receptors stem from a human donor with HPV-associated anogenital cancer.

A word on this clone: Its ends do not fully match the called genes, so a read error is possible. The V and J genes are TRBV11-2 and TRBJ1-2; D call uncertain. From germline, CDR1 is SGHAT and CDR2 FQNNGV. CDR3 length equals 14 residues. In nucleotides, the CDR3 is TGTGCCAGCAGCTTAGATTGGAGCTTCTATAGCTACACCTTC. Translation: CASSLDWSFYSYTF. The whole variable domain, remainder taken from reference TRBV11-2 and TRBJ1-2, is EAGVAQSPRYKIIEKRQSVAFWCNPISGHATLYWYQQILGQGPKLLIQFQNNGVVDDSQLPKDRFSAERLKGVDSTLKIQPAKLEDSAVYLCASSLDWSFYSYTFGSGTRLTVV.

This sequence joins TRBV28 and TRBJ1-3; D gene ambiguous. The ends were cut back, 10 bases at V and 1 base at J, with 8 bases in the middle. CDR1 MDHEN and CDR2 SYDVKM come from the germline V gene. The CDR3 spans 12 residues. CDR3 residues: CAIQHSGNTIYF. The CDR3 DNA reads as TGTGCCATCCAGCATTCTGGAAACACCATATATTTT.